This passage covers 12 T cell receptor beta chains from one sample sequenced in a study of memory CD4+ T cells and cytomegalovirus serostatus. Only in-frame clones appear in the TCRdb table, and some are missing; sequencing was by immunoSEQ multiplex PCR. Of roughly 54,000 clones in the sample, roughly four fifths are singletons; the top ten hold roughly 1.7%. Single viable CD3+CD4+CD8-CD45RO+ cells were sorted as the memory CD4+ T cells. The sample consisted of memory CD4+ T cells from blood. These receptors came from an adult in good health and CMV-seronegative.

J is TRBJ2-1 and V is TRBV5-1; D is possibly TRBD1 or TRBD2 (7 bases each). The V end lost 1 base, the J end lost 2 bases, and 13 bases lay between the germline ends. The CDR3 contains 16 residues. CDR1 SGHRS and CDR2 YFSETQ come from the germline V gene. CDR3 loop: CASSLRGGGPYNEQFF. As DNA, the CDR3 is TGCGCCAGCAGCTTGAGGGGAGGGGGCCCCTACAATGAGCAGTTCTTC.

V and J are TRBV9 and TRBJ2-3; the D is unclear. The CDR3 runs to 12 residues. The V end was cut by 1 base, the J end by 3 bases, with 3 bases between. Germline CDR1 SGDLS, CDR2 YYNGEE. CDR3 in DNA: TGTGCCAGCAGCGTACAGACAGATACGCAGTATTTT. It codes for CASSVQTDTQYF.

The chain employs TRBV27 and TRBJ2-1; possible D gene TRBD2, 6 bases. Germline CDR1 reads MNHEY; CDR2 reads SMNVEV (reference sequence). This CDR3 comprises 15 residues. V lost 3 bases to trimming and J lost 7 bases, with 16 bases between them. CDR3 DNA sequence: TGTGCCAGCAGTTTCCTCCCCGGGACTGGGAATGAGCAGTTCTTC. It specifies CASSFLPGTGNEQFF.

This chain joins TRBV19 and TRBJ2-2; D is uncertain. Germline values: CDR1 LNHDA, CDR2 SQIVND (reference sequence). The CDR3 is 13 amino acids. Trimming shortened V by 8 bases and J by 6 bases, and 13 bases separated the two germline ends. The CDR3 loop is CASRRRAAGELFF. CDR3 coding DNA: TGTGCCAGTCGAAGGCGAGCCGCCGGGGAGCTGTTTTTT.

This clone has a handful of counts. The V and J genes are TRBV5-1 and TRBJ2-7; D is unclear. The CDR3 runs to 14 residues. CDR1 SGHRS and CDR2 YFSETQ come from the germline V gene. Trimming left V 0 bases short and J 2 bases short, with 9 bases between. The CDR3 spells CASSLVVQPYEQYF. CDR3 in DNA: TGCGCCAGCAGCTTGGTTGTGCAGCCCTACGAGCAGTACTTC.

The V and J genes are TRBV10-1 and TRBJ2-2; no firm D call. Germline-derived CDR1 and CDR2 are WNHNN and SYGVQD (reference sequence). The V and J ends lost 3 bases and 7 bases respectively, with 6 bases between them. This CDR3 spans 12 amino acids. CDR3 DNA sequence: TGCGCCAGCAGTGAAATGGGCGGGGAGCTGTTTTTT. Translation gives CASSEMGGELFF.

The chain combines TRBV5-5 with TRBJ1-5; D unclear. CDR1 SGHKS and CDR2 YYEKEE come from the germline V gene (reference sequence). CDR3 length: 13 amino acids. Trimming pared 4 bases from V and 2 bases from J, leaving 7 bases between. The DNA for the CDR3 is TGTGCCAGCAGCCCTAGGGGCAATCAGCCCCAGCATTTT. It yields the protein CASSPRGNQPQHF.

This clone has more than one count but fewer than ten. J is TRBJ1-1 and V is TRBV27; D is unresolved. Germline V gene lookup returns CDR1 MNHEY and CDR2 SMNVEV (reference sequence). The CDR3 is 13 amino acids. V gave up 6 bases and J gave up 10 bases, with 18 bases separating them. The CDR3 bases are TGTGCCAGCAGGAGATCCACGGCCTTAAGAGCTTTCTTT. Translation: CASRRSTALRAFF.

This clone has a handful of counts. The chain recombines TRBV7-2 with TRBJ1-2; D gene unclear. This CDR3 is 16 amino acids long. CDR1 and CDR2 (germline): SGHTA, FQGNSA. V lost 5 bases and J 5 bases, leaving 21 bases between the germline ends. For the CDR3, the DNA is TGTGCCAGCAGCCCCCTTGGTTCAGTCCAAATTTATGGCTACACCTTC. This translates into CASSPLGSVQIYGYTF.

The chain recombines TRBV5-7 with TRBJ1-1; D may be TRBD1 (5 bases). TRBV5-7 is an ORF, with its function uncertain. This CDR3 has 13 residues. With 1 base removed from V and 5 bases from J, the gap between germline ends came to 9 bases. In nucleotides, the CDR3 is TGTGCCAGCAGCTTGAGGGGATGTACTGAAGCTTTCTTT. It yields the protein CASSLRGCTEAFF.

This chain connects TRBV7-9 to TRBJ2-1; no definite D call. This CDR3 contains 16 residues. V lost 0 bases to trimming and J lost 0 bases, with 9 bases between them. CDR1 is SEHNR, CDR2 FQNEAQ, per germline (reference sequence). CDR3 residues: CASSLAGRSSYNEQFF. As DNA, the CDR3 is TGTGCCAGCAGCTTAGCAGGCAGGAGCTCCTACAATGAGCAGTTCTTC.

The rearrangement links TRBV5-6 to TRBJ1-1; tentative D call: TRBD1 (5 bases). V dropped 0 bases and J dropped 1 base, with 7 bases sitting between them. This CDR3 spans 14 amino acids. In germline, CDR1 is SGHDT, CDR2 YYEEEE. The CDR3 is CASSLAGRNTEAFF. For the CDR3, the DNA is TGTGCCAGCAGCTTGGCGGGACGGAACACTGAAGCTTTCTTT.